The rows below give T cell receptor beta chains drawn from one sample of a study of response to subunit inactivated influenza vaccine. Using its own MiXCR run on the RT-PCR reads, TCRdb lists one record per CDR3 protein. The sample records about 520,000 distinct CDR3 sequences, about 25% being singletons. Sequences were derived from CD4+ T cells sorted from PBMCs, sampled 5 days after vaccination. Receptors originate from a man between 50 and 59 years old who received an inactivated influenza vaccine. Both conserved end residues are part of each CDR3. The D gene is left open where the match is weak. Rows give clone size only sometimes, using once, few, many, or a class for an expanded clone.

D gene	CDR3 length	V gene	clone size	J gene	CDR3 DNA	CDR3 protein
-	14	TRBV29-1	-	TRBJ2-1	TGCAGCGTTAGCGTCGGCCGGACCTACAATGAGCAGTTCTTC	CSVSVGRTYNEQFF
TRBD2	17	TRBV5-1	few	TRBJ2-7	TGCGCCAGCAGTCGTCTCCCCACTAGCGGGGGATCCTACGAGCAGTACTTC	CASSRLPTSGGSYEQYF
-	15	TRBV6-5	few	TRBJ2-6	TGTGCCAGCAGTTATGAACACGCGGGGGCCAACGTCCTGACTTTC	CASSYEHAGANVLTF
-	14	TRBV5-1	-	TRBJ2-1	TGCGCCAGTACCCCTGGGGATTCTTACAATGAGCAGTTCTTC	CASTPGDSYNEQFF
-	16	TRBV29-1	many	TRBJ2-3	TGCAGACCGGGCTGTGCCAGGGCTTATAGCACAGATACGCAGTATTTT	CRPGCARAYSTDTQYF
-	13	TRBV12-3/TRBV12-4	few	TRBJ2-2	TGTGCCAGCAGTTTAGATATCACCGGGGAGCTGTTTTTT	CASSLDITGELFF
TRBD2	13	TRBV28	-	TRBJ2-7	TGTGCCAGCAGCCGGGGGAGGGACTACGAGCAGTACTTC	CASSRGRDYEQYF
-	14	TRBV12-3/TRBV12-4	-	TRBJ2-2	TGTGCCAGCAGTTCGCACAAGGGGAACGGGGAGCTGTTTTTT	CASSSHKGNGELFF
TRBD2	16	TRBV11-2	-	TRBJ2-3	TGTGCCAGCAGCTTAGAATCCGGACTAGTCACAGATACGCAGTATTTT	CASSLESGLVTDTQYF
-	13	TRBV5-1	-	TRBJ1-6	TGCGCCAGCCGGACAGATAATAATTCACCCCTCCACTTT	CASRTDNNSPLHF
TRBD2	16	TRBV18	few	TRBJ2-7	TGTGCCAGCTCACCCCCCCCGGGACTAGCTGGCAACGAGCAGTACTTC	CASSPPPGLAGNEQYF
-	13	TRBV28	few	TRBJ2-1	TGTGCCAGCCTTCACCCCTTGCGGGAAGAGCAGTTCTTC	CASLHPLREEQFF
-	11	TRBV29-1	many	TRBJ2-2	TGCAGCGCGGGGTCACCCGGGGAGCTGTTTTTT	CSAGSPGELFF
-	13	TRBV10-3	-	TRBJ2-1	TGTGCCACAGGACCCGGTGGACACAATGAGCAGTTCTTC	CATGPGGHNEQFF
-	14	TRBV6-1	few	TRBJ2-7	TGTGCCAGCAGTCAAAGGACAGCGGACTACGAGCAGTACTTC	CASSQRTADYEQYF
-	15	TRBV7-2	-	TRBJ2-3	TGTGCCAGCAGCCAGACAGGGAGGGTTACAGATACGCAGTATTTT	CASSQTGRVTDTQYF